Below, one TCR beta chain is given with its context. Its antigen remains unidentified. The data originate from a study of T-cell memory formation after mild COVID-19. Study at large: Clusters of TCRs were largely donor specific. Findings and caveats of the study: A second wave of clones peaked on day 37, and their SARS-CoV-2 specificity went unconfirmed. Clones shrinking from day 15 to 85 showed even CD4/CD8 mixes; later expanders tilted CD4+.

A 5'RACE reaction primed in the constant segment made cDNA libraries of TCR alpha and TCR beta, and these carried sample barcodes and UMIs. TCRdb re-called the 5' RACE reads with MiXCR, one entry per CDR3 protein. This sample yields 300,000 to 350,000 distinct CDR3 sequences, of which just under 20% are seen a single time; roughly 21% belongs to the top ten. Material: PBMCs or a T cell subset sorted from them (not recorded which). This sequence originates from a man aged 18 to 30 who had mild COVID-19 (a few samples of this study predate the infection). Cell type and time point are not known.

CDR3 DNA sequence: TGTGCCACCTTCGGGGGGGCACGGGAGCAGTTCTTC. It yields the protein CATFGGAREQFF. The chain is built from TRBV5-4 and TRBJ2-1, with TRBD2 matching 8 bases. J was trimmed by 10 bases and V by 9 bases; bases with no gene match: 9. The CDR3 extends over 12 amino acids. CDR1 is SGHNT, CDR2 YYREEE, per germline (reference sequence).